This is a list of T cell receptor beta chains from one sample in a study of cytomegalovirus exposure and HLA in healthy donors. The table came from immunoSEQ multiplex PCR; TCRdb's copy has only in-frame clones and leaves some out. Across roughly 140,000 clones, the top ten clones capture less than 3% of the sample. Sequencing was performed on PBMCs. These receptors all stem from a man aged 40-49 years in good health and CMV-seronegative. CDR3s include the opening cysteine and the closing phenylalanine or tryptophan. A D gene is named only where the DNA matches it firmly.

V: TRBV29-1
J: TRBJ2-7
D: TRBD2
CDR3: CSVHSGVSSYEQYF
DNA: TGCAGCGTACATAGCGGGGTTAGCTCCTACGAGCAGTACTTC

V: TRBV28
J: TRBJ1-4
D: TRBD1
CDR3: CASSSLQGGEKLFF
DNA: TGTGCCAGCAGTTCTTTACAGGGGGGGGAAAAACTGTTTTTT

V: TRBV7-8
J: TRBJ1-6
D: TRBD1
CDR3: CASSPRGDSPSPLHF
DNA: TGTGCCAGCAGCCCGAGAGGGGACAGCCCTTCACCCCTCCACTTT

V: TRBV7-2
J: TRBJ2-1
D: -
CDR3: CASSFSLVGSYNEQFF
DNA: TGTGCCAGCAGCTTTAGCCTAGTCGGGTCCTACAATGAGCAGTTCTTC

V: TRBV2
J: TRBJ2-7
D: -
CDR3: CASSGTGYEQYF
DNA: TGTGCCAGCAGTGGAACAGGCTACGAGCAGTACTTC

V: TRBV29-1
J: TRBJ2-5
D: -
CDR3: CSVVVSQETQYF
DNA: TGCAGCGTCGTAGTAAGTCAAGAGACCCAGTACTTC

V: TRBV7-2
J: TRBJ2-5
D: -
CDR3: CASSSPGRIGRWPGTQYF
DNA: TGTGCCAGCAGCTCCCCCGGGAGAATAGGAAGGTGGCCGGGAACCCAGTACTTC

V: TRBV29-1
J: TRBJ2-5
D: -
CDR3: CSVVGLEETQYF
DNA: TGCAGCGTTGTAGGCCTAGAAGAGACCCAGTACTTC

V: TRBV4-1
J: TRBJ1-1
D: -
CDR3: CASSQGIREGTEAFF
DNA: TGCGCCAGCAGCCAAGGCATCAGGGAGGGGACTGAAGCTTTCTTT

V: TRBV21-1
J: TRBJ2-3
D: -
CDR3: CASSKKGDRSTDTQYF
DNA: TGTGCCAGCAGCAAAAAAGGGGACAGGAGCACAGATACGCAGTATTTT

V: TRBV7-9
J: TRBJ1-5
D: TRBD1
CDR3: CASSLGPGQGRNQPQHF
DNA: TGTGCCAGCAGCTTAGGGCCGGGACAGGGGCGCAACCAGCCCCAGCATTTT

V: TRBV28
J: TRBJ1-5
D: -
CDR3: CASNIISNQPQHF
DNA: TGTGCCAGCAACATTATTAGCAATCAGCCCCAGCATTTT

V: TRBV6-1
J: TRBJ1-3
D: -
CDR3: CASSGAGDTIYF
DNA: TGTGCCAGCAGTGGGGCGGGGGACACCATATATTTT

V: TRBV7-9
J: TRBJ2-6
D: -
CDR3: CASSLTVSGANVLTF
DNA: TGTGCCAGCAGCTTAACAGTCTCTGGGGCCAACGTCCTGACTTTC

V: TRBV11-2
J: TRBJ1-1
D: -
CDR3: CASSLAGGRADTEAFF
DNA: TGTGCCAGCAGCTTAGCGGGGGGGCGGGCGGACACTGAAGCTTTCTTT

V: TRBV11-2
J: TRBJ1-2
D: -
CDR3: CASSPLTGKGDGYTF
DNA: TGTGCCAGCAGCCCCCTCACAGGGAAGGGCGATGGCTACACCTTC

V: TRBV5-1
J: TRBJ1-1
D: -
CDR3: CASSLWGGVNTEAFF
DNA: TGCGCCAGCAGCTTGTGGGGGGGGGTCAACACTGAAGCTTTCTTT

V: TRBV19
J: TRBJ1-6
D: -
CDR3: CASSMGQGRSPLHF
DNA: TGTGCCAGTAGTATGGGGCAGGGGAGATCACCCCTCCACTTT

V: TRBV4-2
J: TRBJ2-4
D: TRBD1
CDR3: CASSQEGGRAKNIQYF
DNA: TGTGCCAGCAGCCAAGAAGGGGGCCGGGCCAAAAACATTCAGTACTTC

V: TRBV11-2
J: TRBJ2-7
D: -
CDR3: CASSLDRVYYEQYF
DNA: TGTGCCAGCAGCTTAGACAGGGTATACTACGAGCAGTACTTC

V: TRBV4-3
J: TRBJ2-3
D: -
CDR3: CASSRRQISLTDTQYF
DNA: TGCGCCAGCAGCCGGAGGCAGATTAGCCTCACAGATACGCAGTATTTT

V: TRBV6-5
J: TRBJ2-1
D: TRBD2
CDR3: CASRRTSGGSGQFF
DNA: TGTGCCAGCAGACGGACTAGCGGGGGGTCGGGTCAGTTCTTC

V: TRBV4-3
J: TRBJ1-1
D: -
CDR3: CASSYDRSTEAFF
DNA: TGCGCCAGCTCCTACGACAGGTCCACTGAAGCTTTCTTT

V: TRBV25-1
J: TRBJ1-4
D: -
CDR3: CASSPQATTNEKLFF
DNA: TGTGCCAGCAGTCCCCAGGCGACAACTAATGAAAAACTGTTTTTT

V: TRBV27
J: TRBJ1-2
D: -
CDR3: CASSRGGERNYGYTF
DNA: TGTGCCAGCAGCCGAGGAGGGGAGCGAAACTATGGCTACACCTTC

V: TRBV4-1
J: TRBJ2-3
D: -
CDR3: CASSQTKEDTQYF
DNA: TGCGCCAGCAGCCAGACCAAGGAGGATACGCAGTATTTT

V: TRBV7-2
J: TRBJ2-5
D: -
CDR3: CASSLARGQETQYF
DNA: TGTGCCAGCAGCTTAGCCAGGGGTCAAGAGACCCAGTACTTC

V: TRBV5-1
J: TRBJ1-3
D: -
CDR3: CASSLADSDGNTIYF
DNA: TGCGCCAGCAGCTTGGCAGACAGTGATGGAAACACCATATATTTT

V: TRBV6-1
J: TRBJ2-1
D: -
CDR3: CASSGSARHNEQFF
DNA: TGTGCCAGCAGTGGCTCCGCGCGCCACAATGAGCAGTTCTTC

V: TRBV11-1
J: TRBJ2-4
D: TRBD1
CDR3: CASSWDRGNIQYF
DNA: TGTGCCAGCAGCTGGGACAGGGGGAACATTCAGTACTTC

V: TRBV7-9
J: TRBJ1-2
D: TRBD1
CDR3: CASSYYRDRATGYTF
DNA: TGTGCCAGCAGCTACTACCGGGACAGGGCGACTGGCTACACCTTC

V: TRBV5-6
J: TRBJ2-7
D: TRBD1
CDR3: CASSTGTALTWQYF
DNA: TGTGCCAGCAGCACCGGGACAGCTCTAACGTGGCAGTACTTC

V: TRBV2
J: TRBJ1-1
D: TRBD1
CDR3: CASSVQGLDTEAFF
DNA: TGTGCCAGCAGTGTACAGGGGCTGGACACTGAAGCTTTCTTT

V: TRBV7-8
J: TRBJ2-7
D: TRBD1
CDR3: CASSLAGTGDQYF
DNA: TGTGCCAGCAGCTTAGCGGGGACAGGGGATCAGTACTTC

V: TRBV7-3
J: TRBJ1-2
D: -
CDR3: CASSLEAGPFYGYTF
DNA: TGTGCCAGCAGCTTAGAGGCAGGGCCGTTTTATGGCTACACCTTC

V: TRBV7-8
J: TRBJ2-5
D: -
CDR3: CASTPRGDQETQYF
DNA: TGTGCCAGCACCCCTCGAGGAGACCAAGAGACCCAGTACTTC

V: TRBV4-2
J: TRBJ2-5
D: -
CDR3: CASSQPEGGETQYF
DNA: TGTGCCAGCAGCCAACCTGAAGGAGGGGAGACCCAGTACTTC

V: TRBV4-3
J: TRBJ1-1
D: -
CDR3: CASSQSGNTEAFF
DNA: TGCGCCAGCAGCCAATCAGGAAACACTGAAGCTTTCTTT

V: TRBV25-1
J: TRBJ1-5
D: -
CDR3: CASSGTQVNQPQHF
DNA: TGTGCCAGCAGTGGAACACAGGTTAATCAGCCCCAGCATTTT

V: TRBV10-1
J: TRBJ1-4
D: -
CDR3: CASSDIAGREKLFF
DNA: TGCGCCAGCAGTGATATTGCAGGGAGGGAAAAACTGTTTTTT

V: TRBV5-4
J: TRBJ2-7
D: TRBD2
CDR3: CASSARTSGGKYEQYF
DNA: TGTGCCAGCAGCGCCCGGACTAGCGGGGGGAAGTACGAGCAGTACTTC

V: TRBV7-2
J: TRBJ2-1
D: -
CDR3: CASIAVSYNEQFF
DNA: TGTGCCAGTATAGCGGTTTCCTACAATGAGCAGTTCTTC

V: TRBV6-5
J: TRBJ2-1
D: -
CDR3: CASSLPQGTNEQFF
DNA: TGTGCCAGCAGTTTGCCCCAGGGGACCAATGAGCAGTTCTTC

V: TRBV19
J: TRBJ2-3
D: -
CDR3: CASSRQRASTDTQYF
DNA: TGTGCCAGTAGTAGACAGCGGGCAAGCACAGATACGCAGTATTTT

V: TRBV4-1
J: TRBJ1-2
D: TRBD1
CDR3: CASSQDSAGGRYGYTF
DNA: TGCGCCAGCAGCCAAGATTCCGCAGGGGGTCGCTATGGCTACACCTTC

V: TRBV4-2
J: TRBJ2-5
D: -
CDR3: CASSQDSASGETQYF
DNA: TGTGCCAGCAGCCAAGATTCTGCATCAGGGGAGACCCAGTACTTC

V: TRBV7-2
J: TRBJ1-2
D: -
CDR3: CASSLAPGGNYGYTF
DNA: TGTGCCAGCAGCTTAGCGCCCGGGGGGAACTATGGCTACACCTTC

V: TRBV19
J: TRBJ2-5
D: -
CDR3: CASSPTRGARETQYF
DNA: TGTGCCAGTTCCCCTACGCGTGGGGCGAGAGAGACCCAGTACTTC

V: TRBV4-1
J: TRBJ1-4
D: TRBD1
CDR3: CASSQITGTGNEKLFF
DNA: TGCGCCAGCAGCCAAATCACCGGGACAGGGAATGAAAAACTGTTTTTT

V: TRBV9
J: TRBJ1-2
D: TRBD1
CDR3: CASSPGQGAWGYTF
DNA: TGTGCCAGCAGCCCGGGACAGGGGGCATGGGGCTACACCTTC

V: TRBV5-1
J: TRBJ2-7
D: TRBD1
CDR3: CASSYGQEVTYEQYF
DNA: TGCGCCAGCAGCTACGGACAGGAGGTGACCTACGAGCAGTACTTC

V: TRBV7-3
J: TRBJ2-5
D: TRBD1
CDR3: CASSLTAGTGGAETQYF
DNA: TGTGCCAGCAGCTTAACGGCAGGGACAGGGGGCGCAGAGACCCAGTACTTC

V: TRBV14
J: TRBJ2-7
D: -
CDR3: CASSHFDRPYEQYF
DNA: TGTGCCAGCAGCCACTTTGACAGACCCTACGAGCAGTACTTC